This T cell receptor (beta chain) was recorded in a study of blood T cell repertoires in COVID-19. Study context: Sample material is recorded as cDNA or gDNA derived from T cells, B-cell-depleted T cells, or PBMCs.

The V end was cut by 4 bases, the J end by 3 bases, with 6 bases between. Germline V gene data show CDR1 as ENHRY and CDR2 as SYGVKD. The CDR3 consists of 13 residues. Per the authors' pipeline: Amplification from reference gene primers served as the basis for estimated nucleated cell counts. The data were produced by immunoSEQ multiplex PCR, yet TCRdb's version contains in-frame clones alone and is incomplete. D and trimming come from the DNA, and the V and J calls and clone size come from that table. The repertoire holds 200,000 to 250,000 clones, with approximately 84% as singletons. The source of this sequence is a woman aged 30 to 39 who had recovered from COVID-19. Input material: peripheral blood. This chain links TRBV10-3 with TRBJ1-4; no firm D call. CDR3 sequence (DNA): TGTGCCATCAGTGGTGGAGCTAATGAAAAACTGTTTTTT. Translating it yields CAISGGANEKLFF.